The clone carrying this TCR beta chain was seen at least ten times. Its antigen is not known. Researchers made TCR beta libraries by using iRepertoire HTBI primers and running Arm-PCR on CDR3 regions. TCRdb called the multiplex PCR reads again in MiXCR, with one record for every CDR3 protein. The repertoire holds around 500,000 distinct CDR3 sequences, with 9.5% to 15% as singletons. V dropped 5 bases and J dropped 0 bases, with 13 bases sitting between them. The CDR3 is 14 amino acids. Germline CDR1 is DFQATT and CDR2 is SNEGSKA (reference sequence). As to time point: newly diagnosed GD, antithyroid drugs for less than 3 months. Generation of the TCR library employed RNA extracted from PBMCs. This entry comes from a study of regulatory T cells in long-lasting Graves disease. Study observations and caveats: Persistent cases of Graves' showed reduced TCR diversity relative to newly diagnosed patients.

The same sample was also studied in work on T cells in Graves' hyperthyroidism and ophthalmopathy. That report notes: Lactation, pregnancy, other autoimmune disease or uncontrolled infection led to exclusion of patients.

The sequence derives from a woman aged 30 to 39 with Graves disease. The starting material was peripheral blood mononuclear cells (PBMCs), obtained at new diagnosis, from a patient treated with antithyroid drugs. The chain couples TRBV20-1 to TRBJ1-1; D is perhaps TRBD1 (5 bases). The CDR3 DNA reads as TGCAGTGCTTTCGAAGGGGCGATGAACACTGAAGCTTTCTTT. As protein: CSAFEGAMNTEAFF.